This T cell receptor (beta chain) derives from a study of T cell responses to AZD1222 COVID-19 vaccine. Regarding the study as a whole: Repertoires were obtained solely post-peak T cell response. Two doses of AZD1222 preceded a rise in Spike-specific TCR breadth and depth. Reportedly, close to half of spike-specific TCRs are directed against unmutated variant regions. Females made up more of the donors, who were largely white British, and clonal diversity may have come out too low.

To note about this clone: Its cognate antigen is unknown.

TCRdb's copy holds only in-frame clones and misses some; the assay was immunoSEQ multiplex PCR. The sample shows more than 75,000 clones, around four fifths of them seen only once. With 2 bases clipped from V and 6 bases from J, the junction kept 7 bases outside the gene matches. The germline V gene encodes CDR1 SGDLS and CDR2 YYNGEE. This CDR3 comprises 15 residues. The V and J genes are TRBV9 and TRBJ1-4; 7 bases are shared with TRBD1. The sequence derives from an adult who received the AZD1222 COVID-19 vaccine. The sequences come from peripheral blood, collected 28 days after the second AZD1222 dose. The CDR3 sequence: CASSVKGQWHEKLFF. The CDR3 nucleotides read TGTGCCAGCAGCGTTAAGGGACAGTGGCATGAAAAACTGTTTTTT.